This TCR beta chain was sequenced for a study of OX40 agonist ivuxolimab in advanced cancers. Using immunoSEQ multiplex PCR, the repertoire was profiled, and TCRdb retains in-frame clones only, with some absent. The sample yields 20,000 to 25,000 clones, 80% to 90% seen once. Study outcomes and limitations: Average numbers of expanded clones were greater in CD8+ T cells than in CD4+. In the expanded peripheral T cells, antigen specificity was never determined. Some patients without response likewise showed low normalized clonal expansion.

From germline, CDR1 is MNHEY and CDR2 SMNVEV (reference sequence). The CDR3 totals 14 residues. About this clone itself: What it recognizes is unknown.

Sequences were derived from CD4+ or CD8+ T cells sorted from blood, sampled in a trial of the OX40 agonist ivuxolimab. This receptor was identified in an adult with an advanced solid tumor such as melanoma, head and neck, liver or kidney cancer. V gene TRBV27 combines with J gene TRBJ2-5; unclear D gene. The closer fit of TRBJ2-7 to the DNA end suggests the J call may be wrong. CDR3 in amino acids: CASSLLGHSYEQYF. The CDR3 coding sequence is TGTGCCAGCAGTTTATTAGGCCACTCCTACGAGCAGTACTTC.